The T cell receptor beta chain under discussion was sequenced for a study of T cell responses to AZD1222 COVID-19 vaccine. CDR1 LGHNA and CDR2 YNFKEQ come from the germline V gene. The V end was cut by 0 bases, the J end by 0 bases, with 8 bases between. The CDR3 loop spans 15 amino acids. The repertoire was sequenced with immunoSEQ multiplex PCR; TCRdb's copy has only in-frame clones and lacks some. There are more than 85,000 clones in the sample; around 80% occur only once, and about 5% lies in the top ten. This sequence originates from an adult in good health. Sequencing used peripheral blood, obtained on day 0 of AZD1222 vaccination. This chain connects TRBV4-2 to TRBJ1-1; perhaps TRBD1 as D (5 bases). The DNA for the CDR3 is TGTGCCAGCAGCCAAGAGGGACGGTTGAACACTGAAGCTTTCTTT. It yields the protein CASSQEGRLNTEAFF.